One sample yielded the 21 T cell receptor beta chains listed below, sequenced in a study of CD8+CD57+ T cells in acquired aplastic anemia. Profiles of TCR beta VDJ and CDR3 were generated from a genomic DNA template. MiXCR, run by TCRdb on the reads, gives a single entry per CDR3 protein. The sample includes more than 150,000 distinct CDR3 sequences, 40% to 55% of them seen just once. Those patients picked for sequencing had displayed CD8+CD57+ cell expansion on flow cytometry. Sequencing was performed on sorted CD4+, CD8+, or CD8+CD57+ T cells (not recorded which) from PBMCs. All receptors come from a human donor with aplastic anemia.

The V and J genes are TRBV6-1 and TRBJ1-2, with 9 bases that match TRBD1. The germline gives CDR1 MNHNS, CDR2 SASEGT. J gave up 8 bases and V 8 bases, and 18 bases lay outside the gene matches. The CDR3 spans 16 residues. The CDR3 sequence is CASSPRGQGAWGGYTF. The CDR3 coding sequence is TGTGCCAGCTCGCCCCGGGGACAGGGAGCTTGGGGGGGCTACACCTTC.

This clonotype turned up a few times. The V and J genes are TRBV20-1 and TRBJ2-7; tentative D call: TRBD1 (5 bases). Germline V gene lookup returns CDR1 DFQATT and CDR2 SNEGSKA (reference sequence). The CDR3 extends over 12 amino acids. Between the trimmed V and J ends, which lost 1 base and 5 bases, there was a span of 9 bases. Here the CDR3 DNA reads TGCAGTGCTAGAGGACAGCCGCACGAGCAGTACTTC. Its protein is CSARGQPHEQYF.

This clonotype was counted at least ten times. The CDR3 DNA is TGTGCCACCAGTGATTCAGGGATTGATACGCAGTATTTT. This translates into CATSDSGIDTQYF. The V gene is TRBV24-1, the J gene TRBJ2-3; D perhaps matches TRBD1 (5 bases). Trimming stripped 2 bases from V and 6 bases from J, with 8 bases between. Per germline, CDR1 KGHDR and CDR2 SFDVKD. The CDR3 consists of 13 residues.

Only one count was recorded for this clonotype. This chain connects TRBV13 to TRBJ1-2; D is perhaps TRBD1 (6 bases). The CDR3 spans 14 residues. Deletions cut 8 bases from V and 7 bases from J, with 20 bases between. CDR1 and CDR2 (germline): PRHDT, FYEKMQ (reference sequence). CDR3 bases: TGTGCCAGCGTTGTCCGGGGGGCCAGACGTGGCTACACCTTC. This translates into CASVVRGARRGYTF.

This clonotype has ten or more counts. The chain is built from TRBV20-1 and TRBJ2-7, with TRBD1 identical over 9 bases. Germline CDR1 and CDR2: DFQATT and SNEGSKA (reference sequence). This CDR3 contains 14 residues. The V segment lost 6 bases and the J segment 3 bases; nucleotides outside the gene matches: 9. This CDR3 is CSARTPGQGYEQYF. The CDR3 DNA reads TGCAGTGCACGTACCCCGGGACAGGGCTACGAGCAGTACTTC.

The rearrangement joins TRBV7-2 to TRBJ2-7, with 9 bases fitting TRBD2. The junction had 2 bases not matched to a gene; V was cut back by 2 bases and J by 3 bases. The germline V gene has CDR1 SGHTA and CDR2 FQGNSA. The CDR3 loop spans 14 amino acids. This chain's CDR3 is CASSLLAGLYEQYF. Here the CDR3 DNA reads TGTGCCAGCAGCTTACTAGCGGGGCTCTACGAGCAGTACTTC.

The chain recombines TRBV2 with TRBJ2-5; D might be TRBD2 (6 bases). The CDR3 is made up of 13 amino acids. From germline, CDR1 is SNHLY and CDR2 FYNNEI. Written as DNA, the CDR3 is TGTGCAAGAACGGGCGGGGCCCAAGAGACCCAGTACTTC. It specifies CARTGGAQETQYF.

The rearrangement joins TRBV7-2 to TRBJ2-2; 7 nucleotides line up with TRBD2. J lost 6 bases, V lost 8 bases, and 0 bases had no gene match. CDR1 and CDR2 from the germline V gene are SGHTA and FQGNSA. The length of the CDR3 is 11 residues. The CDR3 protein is CASGGAGELFF. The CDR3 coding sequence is TGTGCCAGCGGGGGGGCCGGGGAGCTGTTTTTT.

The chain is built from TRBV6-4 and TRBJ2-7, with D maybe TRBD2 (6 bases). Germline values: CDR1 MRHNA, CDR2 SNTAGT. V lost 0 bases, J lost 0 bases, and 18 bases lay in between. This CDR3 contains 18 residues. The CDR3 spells CASSDSKGSEGASYEQYF. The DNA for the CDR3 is TGTGCCAGCAGTGACTCGAAAGGCTCGGAGGGAGCCTCCTACGAGCAGTACTTC.

The CDR3 DNA sequence: TGTGCCAGTCAAACGGGGGCCCGCACTAATGAAAAACTGTTTTTT. Protein product: CASQTGARTNEKLFF. The V and J genes are TRBV19 and TRBJ1-4; possible D gene TRBD1, 6 bases. The CDR3 totals 15 residues. The germline gives CDR1 LNHDA, CDR2 SQIVND (reference sequence). V was pared by 8 bases and J by 2 bases, with 15 bases between.

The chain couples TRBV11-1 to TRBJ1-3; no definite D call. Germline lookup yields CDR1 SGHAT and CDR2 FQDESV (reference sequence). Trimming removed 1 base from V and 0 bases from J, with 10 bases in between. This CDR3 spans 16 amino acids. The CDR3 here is CASSLGEASSGNTIYF. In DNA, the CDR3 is TGTGCCAGCAGCTTAGGGGAGGCCAGCTCTGGAAACACCATATATTTT.

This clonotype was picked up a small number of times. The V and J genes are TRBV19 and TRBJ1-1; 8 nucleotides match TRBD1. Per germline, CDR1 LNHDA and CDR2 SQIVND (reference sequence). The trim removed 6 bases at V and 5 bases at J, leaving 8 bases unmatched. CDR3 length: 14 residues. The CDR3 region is CASRPGQALTEAFF. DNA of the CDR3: TGTGCCAGTAGGCCGGGACAGGCCCTTACTGAAGCTTTCTTT.

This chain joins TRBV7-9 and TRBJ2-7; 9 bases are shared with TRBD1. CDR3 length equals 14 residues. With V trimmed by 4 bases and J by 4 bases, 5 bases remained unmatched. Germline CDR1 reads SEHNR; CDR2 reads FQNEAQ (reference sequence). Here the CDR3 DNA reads TGTGCCAGCAGCTCGGACAGGGGCCAATACGAGCAGTACTTC. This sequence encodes CASSSDRGQYEQYF.

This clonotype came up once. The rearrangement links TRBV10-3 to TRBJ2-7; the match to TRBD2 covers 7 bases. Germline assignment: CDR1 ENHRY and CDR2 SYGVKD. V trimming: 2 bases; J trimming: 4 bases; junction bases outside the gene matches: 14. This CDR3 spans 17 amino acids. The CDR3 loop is CAISEPRGGLGEYEQYV. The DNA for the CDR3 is TGTGCCATCAGTGAGCCGAGGGGAGGGTTAGGTGAATACGAGCAGTACGTC.

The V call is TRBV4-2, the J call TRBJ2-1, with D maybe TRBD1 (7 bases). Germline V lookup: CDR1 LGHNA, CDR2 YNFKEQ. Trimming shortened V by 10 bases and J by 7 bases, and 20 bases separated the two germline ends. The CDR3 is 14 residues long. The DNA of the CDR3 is TGTGCCATCGGCCAGGGGGACTCGCTGAATGAGCAGTTCTTC. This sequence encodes CAIGQGDSLNEQFF.

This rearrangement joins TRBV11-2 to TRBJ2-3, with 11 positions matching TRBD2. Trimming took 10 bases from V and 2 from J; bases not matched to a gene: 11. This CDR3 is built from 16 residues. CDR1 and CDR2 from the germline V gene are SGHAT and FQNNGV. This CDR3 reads CATSGTSGYNTDTQYF. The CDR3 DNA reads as TGTGCCACCAGTGGGACTAGCGGATATAACACAGATACGCAGTATTTT.

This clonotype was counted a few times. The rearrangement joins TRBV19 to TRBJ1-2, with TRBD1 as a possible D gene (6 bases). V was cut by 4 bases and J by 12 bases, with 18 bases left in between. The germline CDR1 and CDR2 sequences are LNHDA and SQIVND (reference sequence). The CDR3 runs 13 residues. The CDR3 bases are TGTGCCAGTAGTAGAGCAGCGGGACACAGAAACACCTTC. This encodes CASSRAAGHRNTF.

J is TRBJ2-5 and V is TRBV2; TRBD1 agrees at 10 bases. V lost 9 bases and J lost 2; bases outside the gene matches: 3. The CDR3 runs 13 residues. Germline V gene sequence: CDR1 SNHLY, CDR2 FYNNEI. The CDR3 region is CARTGGSQETQYF. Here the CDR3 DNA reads TGTGCCAGGACAGGGGGCTCACAAGAGACCCAGTACTTC.

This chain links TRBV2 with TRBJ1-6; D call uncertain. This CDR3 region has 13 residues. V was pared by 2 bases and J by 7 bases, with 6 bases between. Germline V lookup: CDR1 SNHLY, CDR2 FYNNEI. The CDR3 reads CASSERSNSPLHF. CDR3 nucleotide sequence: TGTGCCAGCAGTGAAAGGTCCAATTCACCCCTCCACTTT.

The CDR3 coding sequence is TGCGCCAGCAGTGAGTCGGACAGGGTTTTGAATGGCTACACCTTC. This encodes CASSESDRVLNGYTF. V is TRBV10-2 and J is TRBJ1-2; TRBD1 agrees at 8 bases. Germline loops: CDR1 WSHSY, CDR2 SAAADI. This CDR3 region has 15 residues. With 0 bases clipped from V and 6 bases from J, the junction kept 6 bases outside the gene matches.

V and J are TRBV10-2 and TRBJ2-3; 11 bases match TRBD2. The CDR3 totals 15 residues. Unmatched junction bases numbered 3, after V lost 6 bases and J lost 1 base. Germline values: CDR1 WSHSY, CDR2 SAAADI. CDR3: CASSQTSGGTDTQYF. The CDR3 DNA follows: TGCGCCAGCAGCCAGACTAGCGGGGGCACAGATACGCAGTATTTT.